This T cell receptor (beta chain) stems from a study of blood T cell repertoires in COVID-19. Whole-study context: Samples of COVID-19 (acute and convalescent) were obtained from the United States, Italy and Spain. The cDNA or gDNA used as material had been derived from T cells, B-cell-depleted T cells, or PBMCs.

The CDR3 is made up of 14 amino acids. CDR1 is KGHDR and CDR2 is SFDVKD in the germline V gene. Trimming at V came to 7 bases and at J to 8 bases, leaving 2 bases not matched to a gene. In its sample, this clone was seen a few times. Source study methods: Estimation of nucleated cell counts was performed using reference gene primer amplification. Assay: immunoSEQ multiplex PCR; the TCRdb copy retains only in-frame clones and omits some. The V and J calls and clone size are taken from that table; D and trimming were inferred from the DNA. Of over 200,000 clones in the sample, about four fifths were seen once.

The sequenced sample consisted of peripheral blood. This rearrangement joins TRBV24-1 to TRBJ2-1; 15 bases map to TRBD2. This sequence originates from a woman in her forties with active or convalescent COVID-19. CDR3: CATRGTSGRYEQFF. CDR3 coding DNA: TGTGCCACCAGGGGGACTAGCGGGAGGTATGAGCAGTTCTTC.